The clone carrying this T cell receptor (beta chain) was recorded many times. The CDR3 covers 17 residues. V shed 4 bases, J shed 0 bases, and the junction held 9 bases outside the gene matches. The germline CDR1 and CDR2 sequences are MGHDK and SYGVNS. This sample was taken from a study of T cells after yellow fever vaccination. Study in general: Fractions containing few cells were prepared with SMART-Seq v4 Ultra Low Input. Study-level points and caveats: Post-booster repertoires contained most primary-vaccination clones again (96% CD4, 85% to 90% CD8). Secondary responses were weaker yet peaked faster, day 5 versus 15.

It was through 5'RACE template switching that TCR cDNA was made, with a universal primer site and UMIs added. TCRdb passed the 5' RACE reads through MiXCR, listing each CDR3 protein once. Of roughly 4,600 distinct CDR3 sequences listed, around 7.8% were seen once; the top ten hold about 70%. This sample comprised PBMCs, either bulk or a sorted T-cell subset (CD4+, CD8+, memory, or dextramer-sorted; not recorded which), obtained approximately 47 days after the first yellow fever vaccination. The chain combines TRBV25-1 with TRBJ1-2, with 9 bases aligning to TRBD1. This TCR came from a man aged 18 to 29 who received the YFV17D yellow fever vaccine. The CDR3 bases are TGTGCCAGCAGTGCGACAGGGGGGCGTTTTACTAACTATGGCTACACCTTC. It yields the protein CASSATGGRFTNYGYTF.